One and the same sample provided the 17 T cell receptor beta chains below, sequenced in a study of long-term antiretroviral therapy in people with HIV. Sequencing relied on immunoSEQ assay v3.0, run at survey level. TCRdb's copy holds only in-frame clones and misses some; the assay was immunoSEQ multiplex PCR. The sample consists of approximately 22,000 clones, around 80% of them appearing once. The source material was unsorted PBMCs, sampled 3 years after starting antiretroviral therapy. The receptors were sampled from a man aged 45-65 years with HIV.

J is TRBJ1-2 and V is TRBV30, with D unclear. This CDR3 comprises 14 residues. Germline V gene lookup returns CDR1 GTSNPN and CDR2 SVGIG (reference sequence). V lost 0 bases and J lost 6, with 14 bases in between. The DNA of the CDR3 is TGTGCCTGGAGTGTAGCCCGGGCCGGGGATGGCTACACCTTC. Its translation: CAWSVARAGDGYTF.

This clone has a handful of counts. The chain's CDR3 is CASSLDGLANYGYTF. The CDR3 nucleotides read TGTGCCAGCAGTTTAGACGGGCTAGCTAACTATGGCTACACCTTC. V gene TRBV27 combines with J gene TRBJ1-2; no reliable D call. The CDR3 covers 15 residues. Trimming shortened V by 2 bases and J by 0 bases, and 10 bases separated the two germline ends. CDR1 and CDR2 from the germline V gene are MNHEY and SMNVEV (reference sequence).

The genes are TRBV4-1 and TRBJ2-1, with a tentative D call TRBD2 (6 bases). Trimming cost V 5 bases and J 10 bases, with 21 bases left between them. CDR1 and CDR2 (germline): MGHRA, YSYEKL. The CDR3 has 15 residues. The CDR3 region has the DNA TGCGCCAGCAGCGGATCTTTGCGGGGTTCAAGGGAGCAGTTCTTC. This sequence encodes CASSGSLRGSREQFF.

The chain combines TRBV28 with TRBJ1-5; 9 bases match TRBD1. The J segment lost 7 bases and the V segment lost 7 bases, leaving 8 bases of the junction unmatched. The CDR3 consists of 14 residues. Germline V gives CDR1 MDHEN, CDR2 SYDVKM. The CDR3 nucleotides read TGTGCCAGCACGGGGACAGGGAGAAGGCAGCCCCAGCATTTT. Encoded protein: CASTGTGRRQPQHF.

This chain joins TRBV7-2 and TRBJ2-2; no definite D call. The CDR3 is made up of 12 amino acids. Trimming removed 3 bases from V and 4 bases from J, with 3 bases in between. Germline CDR1 is SGHTA and CDR2 is FQGNSA. CDR3 DNA: TGTGCCAGCAGCTTGGGCACCGGGGAGCTGTTTTTT. Translated: CASSLGTGELFF.

The chain uses TRBV18 and TRBJ2-3; D is perhaps TRBD1 (5 bases). This CDR3 is 16 amino acids long. V lost 2 bases and J lost 1, with 13 bases in between. Germline values: CDR1 KGHSH, CDR2 LQKENI. This chain's CDR3 is CASSPSGPARTDTQYF. The CDR3, as DNA: TGTGCCAGCTCACCATCAGGGCCTGCGCGCACAGATACGCAGTATTTT.

The J gene is TRBJ2-7, the V gene TRBV6-4; D is possibly TRBD2 (6 bases). Deletions cut 5 bases from V and 3 bases from J, with 11 bases between. This CDR3 spans 13 amino acids. CDR1 and CDR2 (germline): MRHNA, SNTAGT. DNA of the CDR3: TGTGCCAGCAGTCCCGGGAGCAACTACGAGCAGTACTTC. It yields the protein CASSPGSNYEQYF.

This sequence joins TRBV27 and TRBJ2-3; 8 bases agree with TRBD1. The CDR3 sequence is 15 residues long. CDR1 is MNHEY and CDR2 is SMNVEV in the germline V gene (reference sequence). J was trimmed by 0 bases and V by 3 bases; bases with no gene match: 2. The CDR3, as DNA: TGTGCCAGCAGTTTCCGGACAGGGAGCACAGATACGCAGTATTTT. Protein product: CASSFRTGSTDTQYF.

The chain carries TRBV7-9 and TRBJ2-1, with D perhaps TRBD2 (6 bases). Germline V gene data show CDR1 as SEHNR and CDR2 as FQNEAQ (reference sequence). The CDR3 length is 14 residues. V lost 3 bases and J 6 bases, leaving 12 bases between the germline ends. The CDR3, as DNA: TGTGCCAGCAGCTTGCGGAGGGACCTCAATGAGCAGTTCTTC. Its protein is CASSLRRDLNEQFF.

V and J are TRBV5-1 and TRBJ1-1; D is undetermined. Germline V gene sequence: CDR1 SGHRS, CDR2 YFSETQ. This CDR3 is 14 amino acids long. Between the trimmed V and J ends, which lost 1 base and 1 base, there was a span of 8 bases. The CDR3: CASSLLPGNTEAFF. The CDR3 coding sequence is TGCGCCAGCAGCTTGCTCCCCGGGAACACTGAAGCTTTCTTT.

The chain joins TRBV5-1 to TRBJ1-1; perhaps TRBD1 as D (6 bases). V was cut by 5 bases and J by 6 bases, with 11 bases left in between. The germline gives CDR1 SGHRS, CDR2 YFSETQ. The CDR3 contains 12 residues. This chain's CDR3 is CASSLPGAEAFF. The CDR3 DNA is TGCGCCAGCAGTCTTCCAGGGGCTGAAGCTTTCTTT.

This clone turned up a few times. V is TRBV11-2 and J is TRBJ1-6, with 8 nucleotides matching TRBD1. CDR1 SGHAT and CDR2 FQNNGV come from the germline V gene. V shed 3 bases, J shed 9 bases, and the junction held 7 bases outside the gene matches. CDR3 length: 15 amino acids. Here the CDR3 reads CASSLRGQAISPLHF. The CDR3 DNA follows: TGTGCCAGCAGCTTGAGGGGACAGGCTATTTCACCCCTCCACTTT.

The chain is built from TRBV9 and TRBJ1-1; D not certain. This CDR3 has 14 amino acids. Trimming pared 2 bases from V and 2 bases from J, leaving 10 bases between. Germline V gene data show CDR1 as SGDLS and CDR2 as YYNGEE. The CDR3 sequence is CASSVAYSNTEAFF. In DNA form, the CDR3 reads TGTGCCAGCAGCGTTGCGTACAGCAACACTGAAGCTTTCTTT.

This chain connects TRBV11-2 to TRBJ1-2, with 8 bases lining up with TRBD1. With V trimmed by 5 bases and J by 8 bases, 7 bases remained unmatched. This CDR3 has 13 residues. Germline CDR1 reads SGHAT; CDR2 reads FQNNGV. CDR3 protein: CASSLETGDGYTF. Here the CDR3 DNA reads TGTGCCAGCAGCCTGGAGACAGGGGACGGCTACACCTTC.

This clone has more than one count but fewer than ten. The rearrangement uses TRBV27 and TRBJ1-2; D is unclear. The CDR3 loop spans 14 amino acids. Germline-derived CDR1 and CDR2 are MNHEY and SMNVEV (reference sequence). Deletions cut 1 base from V and 6 bases from J, with 12 bases between. The CDR3 is CASSLWSQTDGYTF. CDR3 nucleotides: TGTGCCAGCAGTTTATGGTCACAGACGGATGGCTACACCTTC.

The V gene is TRBV30, the J gene TRBJ2-3, with a tentative D call TRBD1 (8 bases). The V end lost 3 bases, the J end lost 7 bases, and 17 bases lay between the germline ends. Germline loops: CDR1 GTSNPN, CDR2 SVGIG (reference sequence). This CDR3 contains 14 residues. CDR3 loop: CAWRGGTGRNTQYF. CDR3 nucleotide sequence: TGTGCCTGGAGGGGGGGGACAGGCCGGAATACGCAGTATTTT.

The gene calls are TRBV7-9 and TRBJ1-5; 9 bases are shared with TRBD1. Germline values: CDR1 SEHNR, CDR2 FQNEAQ (reference sequence). V was pared by 0 bases and J by 4 bases, with 7 bases of the junction left unmatched. This CDR3 is 17 amino acids long. The CDR3 protein is CASSLATRTGENQPQHF. The CDR3 DNA reads TGTGCCAGCAGCTTAGCGACCCGGACAGGGGAGAATCAGCCCCAGCATTTT.